The source of this T cell receptor (beta chain) is a study of T-cell memory formation after mild COVID-19. The wider study: Across donors, TCR clusters were largely donor specific. Study conclusions and caveats: Certain responding clones were present in pre-infection memory, suggesting participation of cross-reactive memory. Those CD4+ clones that contracted were mainly in CM and EM (CD8+ ones in EMRA).

Comment on this clonotype: Its specificity is unknown.

The CDR3 covers 18 residues. V was pared by 0 bases and J by 4 bases, with 21 bases between. Looked up from germline, CDR1 is SGHTA and CDR2 is FQGNSA. TCR alpha and TCR beta cDNA libraries with sample barcodes and UMIs came from 5'RACE using constant-segment primers. TCRdb used MiXCR to reprocess the 5' RACE reads, holding one entry per CDR3 protein. The sample records roughly 260,000 distinct CDR3 sequences, 16% being singletons. The J gene is TRBJ1-1, the V gene TRBV7-2, with TRBD1 as a possible D gene (5 bases). The TCR was taken from a man younger than 35 who had mild COVID-19 (a few samples of this study predate the infection). Cell type and time point are not known. Sequencing was performed on PBMCs or a T cell subset sorted from them (not recorded which). DNA of the CDR3: TGTGCCAGCAGCTTAGCGGGAAGGTTAAAGGGGCAAGGCACTGAAGCTTTCTTT. This gives the protein CASSLAGRLKGQGTEAFF.